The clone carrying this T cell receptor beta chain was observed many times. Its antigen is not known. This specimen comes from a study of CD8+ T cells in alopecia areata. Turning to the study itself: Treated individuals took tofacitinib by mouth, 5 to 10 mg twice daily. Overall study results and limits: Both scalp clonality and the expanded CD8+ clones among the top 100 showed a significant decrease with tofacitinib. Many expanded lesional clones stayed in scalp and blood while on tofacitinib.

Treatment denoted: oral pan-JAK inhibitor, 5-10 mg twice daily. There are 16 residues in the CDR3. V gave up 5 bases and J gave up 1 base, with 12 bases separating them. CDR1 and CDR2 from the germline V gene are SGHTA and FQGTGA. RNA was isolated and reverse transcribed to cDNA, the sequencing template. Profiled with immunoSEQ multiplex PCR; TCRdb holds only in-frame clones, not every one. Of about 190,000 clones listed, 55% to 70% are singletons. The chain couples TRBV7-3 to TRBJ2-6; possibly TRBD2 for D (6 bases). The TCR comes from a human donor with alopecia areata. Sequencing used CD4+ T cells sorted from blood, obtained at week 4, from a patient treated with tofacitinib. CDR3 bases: TGTGCCAGCAGCCTCCCACGGGGGTCTGGGGCCAACGTCCTGACTTTC. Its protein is CASSLPRGSGANVLTF.